This T cell receptor (beta chain) was found in a study of blood T cell repertoires in COVID-19. Turning to the study itself: COVID-19 samples from acute and convalescent phases originated in the United States, Italy and Spain. Nucleic acid was either cDNA or gDNA, and it came from T cells, B-cell-depleted T cells, or PBMCs.

How the authors handled the data: Nucleated cell number was recorded as an estimate derived from reference gene primer amplification. The protocol was immunoSEQ multiplex PCR, while the TCRdb copy is restricted to in-frame clones and leaves out a portion. V and J calls and clone size follow that table, whereas D and trimming were derived from the DNA. The sample lists more than 65,000 clones, about 83% occurring once. Source material: peripheral blood. This clonotype originated in a man aged 55 to 69 with acute or convalescent COVID-19.

The CDR3 DNA reads TGCAGTGCTAGTGGGCTAGCGGGACCAGGAGATACGCAGTATTTT. Its protein is CSASGLAGPGDTQYF. The chain combines TRBV20-1 with TRBJ2-3; 9 positions agree with TRBD2. V was pared by 3 bases and J by 5 bases, with 9 bases of the junction left unmatched. Looked up from germline, CDR1 is DFQATT and CDR2 is SNEGSKA (reference sequence). This CDR3 is built from 15 residues.